This T cell receptor beta chain was documented in a study of blood T cell repertoires in COVID-19. Study context: From T cells, B-cell-depleted T cells, or PBMCs came the material, which was cDNA or gDNA.

V lost 3 bases and J lost 2; bases outside the gene matches: 9. CDR3 length: 16 amino acids. Looked up from germline, CDR1 is KGHSH and CDR2 is LQKENI. In the original workflow: Amplification with reference gene primers provided the estimates of nucleated cell counts. Libraries were prepared by immunoSEQ multiplex PCR; TCRdb keeps only in-frame clonotypes and omits some of them. D and trimming were read from the DNA, whereas the V and J calls and clone size are those reported in that table. The sample has 300,000 or so clones, about 91% seen once. This clonotype was sampled from a woman younger than 45 who had recovered from COVID-19. The J gene is TRBJ2-5, the V gene TRBV18, with TRBD2 identical over 7 bases. Sequencing was performed on peripheral blood. The CDR3 DNA is TGTGCCAGCTCACCCGGGGTAGCGGGCCTACAAGAGACCCAGTACTTC. Its protein is CASSPGVAGLQETQYF.